This record looks at one T cell receptor (beta chain) sequence and its context. Its antigen is not known. A sample-barcoded 5' primer and a J-beta primer mix were used in a second PCR of roughly 6 to 12 cycles. TCRdb called the 5' RACE reads again in MiXCR, with one record for every CDR3 protein. The profile covers about 1.4 million distinct CDR3 sequences, with approximately 63% appearing a single time and more than 6% taken by the ten largest. The data derive from a study of blood T cells in healthy people across ages. Overall study context: About one barcoded beta molecule per two T cells was captured by template switching.

Trimming shortened V by 0 bases and J by 5 bases, and 19 bases separated the two germline ends. This CDR3 comprises 17 residues. Germline V CDR1 and CDR2: LGHNA, YSLEER. General observations from the study: Relative to aged donors, long-lived donors carried more naive CD4+ cells and displayed higher diversity. Estimated diversity that came from one million T cells was considered an underestimate.

The chain combines TRBV4-3 with TRBJ1-1; tentatively, D is TRBD1 (5 bases). Specimen: blood. The clonotype originates from a man aged 18-30 years in good health. For the CDR3, the DNA is TGCGCCAGCAGCCAAGAAGAGCGGGACTCCGGAGGGACTGAAGCTTTCTTT. This encodes CASSQEERDSGGTEAFF.